This is a list of T cell receptor beta chains from one sample in a study of cytomegalovirus exposure and HLA in healthy donors. The data were produced by immunoSEQ multiplex PCR, yet TCRdb's version contains in-frame clones alone and is incomplete. The table shows about 300,000 clones, with 86% occurring only once. Sample: PBMCs. These receptors originate from a man aged 35-49 years in good health and CMV-seropositive. The conserved cysteine and the conserved F or W are not part of the CDR3 here. A D gene is named only where the DNA matches it firmly. Clone size is not always given. Where it is, it says once, few, many or a class for expanded clones.

D: -
V: TRBV7-3
size: -
J: TRBJ2-4
CDR3: ASSLTAELAKNIQY

D: TRBD2
V: TRBV4-1
size: -
J: TRBJ2-3
CDR3: ASSQRLAGGPNVPDTQY

D: -
V: TRBV7-6
size: once
J: TRBJ2-1
CDR3: ASSLDNYNEQF

D: -
V: TRBV2
size: -
J: TRBJ2-3
CDR3: ASSEDGGRRDTQY

D: -
V: TRBV4-3
size: -
J: TRBJ2-1
CDR3: ASSQGTGNEQF

D: TRBD2
V: TRBV5-1
size: -
J: TRBJ2-1
CDR3: ASSLSGTSGTRSSYNEQF

D: TRBD1
V: TRBV6-5
size: -
J: -
CDR3: ASSNFRDRGHEQY

D: TRBD1
V: TRBV27
size: -
J: TRBJ1-2
CDR3: ASSRPGTGVHGYT

D: -
V: TRBV7-6
size: once
J: TRBJ2-1
CDR3: ASSSSNEQF

D: TRBD1
V: TRBV28
size: few
J: TRBJ2-7
CDR3: ASIDRDRGPYEQY

D: TRBD2
V: TRBV27
size: -
J: TRBJ2-3
CDR3: ASSLAREYQDTQY

D: TRBD2
V: TRBV9
size: -
J: TRBJ2-1
CDR3: ASSVVGSTSGLYNEQF

D: -
V: TRBV28
size: -
J: TRBJ1-1
CDR3: ASREMNTEAF

D: -
V: TRBV27
size: -
J: TRBJ2-7
CDR3: ASSLYLASSYEQY

D: TRBD2
V: TRBV6-1
size: -
J: TRBJ2-5
CDR3: ASIEGLAELETQY

D: -
V: TRBV7-3
size: -
J: TRBJ2-2
CDR3: ASSLNPGLQGVETGELF

D: -
V: TRBV7-9
size: -
J: TRBJ1-5
CDR3: ASSLASQGRDQPQH

D: -
V: TRBV5-4
size: -
J: TRBJ1-2
CDR3: ASSLQGQDYGYT

D: TRBD2
V: TRBV5-8
size: -
J: TRBJ2-7
CDR3: ASSLSLPRGYEQY

D: TRBD1
V: TRBV30
size: -
J: TRBJ2-7
CDR3: ALDGDSDYEQY

D: -
V: TRBV18
size: -
J: TRBJ1-2
CDR3: ASSPGDTVNYGYT

D: -
V: TRBV29-1
size: once
J: TRBJ2-7
CDR3: SVEEGLGVSYEQY

D: TRBD2
V: TRBV7-2
size: -
J: TRBJ2-7
CDR3: ASSLTGGRVPYEQY

D: -
V: TRBV29-1
size: -
J: TRBJ2-7
CDR3: SVRQMYEQY

D: -
V: TRBV27
size: -
J: TRBJ2-5
CDR3: ASSLFGRETQY

D: -
V: TRBV28
size: -
J: TRBJ2-3
CDR3: ASSFEGEADTQY

D: -
V: TRBV9
size: once
J: TRBJ2-1
CDR3: ASSGSGTSYNEQF

D: -
V: TRBV28
size: once
J: TRBJ1-1
CDR3: ASSLRPGANGEAF

D: TRBD2
V: TRBV19
size: -
J: TRBJ2-7
CDR3: ASSMDSGRLYEQY

D: TRBD2
V: TRBV5-6
size: -
J: TRBJ2-7
CDR3: ASSLGGGYEQY

D: TRBD2
V: TRBV9
size: -
J: TRBJ2-3
CDR3: ASSVGGAIPGTDTQY

D: TRBD1
V: TRBV6-1
size: once
J: TRBJ2-7
CDR3: ASSEAGTGAYEQY

D: TRBD1
V: TRBV6-4
size: -
J: TRBJ1-5
CDR3: ASSPQGDQPQH

D: -
V: TRBV4-2
size: -
J: TRBJ1-1
CDR3: ASSQDPVNTEAF

D: TRBD2
V: TRBV7-3
size: -
J: TRBJ2-1
CDR3: ASSLGWREPYNEQF

D: TRBD2
V: TRBV14
size: -
J: TRBJ2-2
CDR3: ASSHSAGVSTGELF

D: -
V: TRBV5-8
size: -
J: TRBJ1-4
CDR3: ASSPGRYEKLF

D: TRBD1
V: TRBV5-1
size: few
J: TRBJ2-7
CDR3: ASSLVKGANEQY

D: -
V: TRBV30
size: -
J: TRBJ2-1
CDR3: AWTSRISYNEQF

D: -
V: TRBV19
size: -
J: TRBJ2-3
CDR3: ASSIADTQY

D: TRBD2
V: TRBV7-9
size: -
J: TRBJ2-5
CDR3: SSSPLGLAGGRETQY

D: TRBD1
V: TRBV5-6
size: once
J: TRBJ1-2
CDR3: ASPGARDRHRYGYT

D: TRBD2
V: TRBV6-5
size: -
J: TRBJ2-7
CDR3: ASSSRTSGTYEQY

D: -
V: TRBV28
size: -
J: TRBJ1-3
CDR3: ASSLRGGPAVTIY

D: -
V: TRBV6-4
size: -
J: TRBJ2-1
CDR3: ASSDSGAASYNEQF

D: -
V: TRBV5-1
size: -
J: TRBJ1-1
CDR3: ASSLAGGWNEAF

D: TRBD1
V: TRBV28
size: -
J: TRBJ2-1
CDR3: ATSPTGAGNEQF

D: -
V: TRBV7-2
size: -
J: TRBJ2-7
CDR3: ASSPTGQISYEQY

D: -
V: TRBV4-1
size: few
J: TRBJ1-1
CDR3: ASSQDLGSRSPEAF

D: -
V: TRBV5-4
size: few
J: TRBJ2-1
CDR3: ASSRDNNEQF

D: TRBD1
V: TRBV5-6
size: few
J: TRBJ1-1
CDR3: ASSLNRGLLNTEAF

D: TRBD2
V: TRBV4-3
size: -
J: TRBJ2-3
CDR3: ASSGTSGRIDTQY